A single sample is the source of the 24 T cell receptor beta chains below, sequenced in a study of T-cell reconstitution after alpha-beta-depleted transplantation in children. A TCRbeta library incorporating unique molecular identifiers was prepared. TCRdb passed the PCR reads through MiXCR, listing each CDR3 protein once. The table shows a few hundred thousand distinct CDR3 sequences, with about a sixth occurring only once. This sample comprised PBMCs from the stem cell graft donor, obtained from the stem cell graft. These TCRs come from a human donor who donated a stem cell graft to a child with acute lymphoblastic leukemia.

This clonotype was seen more than once but under ten times. The rearrangement uses TRBV7-2 and TRBJ2-1; D gene uncertain. The ends were cut back, 4 bases at V and 5 bases at J, with 15 bases in the middle. CDR1 is SGHTA and CDR2 is FQGNSA in the germline V gene. This CDR3 contains 15 residues. The CDR3 here is CASSSSLLVDNEQFF. The CDR3 bases are TGTGCCAGCAGCTCCTCCCTCCTTGTCGACAATGAGCAGTTCTTC.

This clonotype has more than one count but fewer than ten. This chain links TRBV5-1 with TRBJ2-7, with 10 nucleotides matching TRBD2. Unmatched junction bases numbered 9, after V lost 4 bases and J lost 5 bases. The germline CDR1 and CDR2 sequences are SGHRS and YFSETQ. The CDR3 covers 15 residues. CDR3 sequence (DNA): TGCGCCAGCAGCGGGGCGCTAGCGGGAGTCAACGAGCAGTACTTC. Translated, it gives CASSGALAGVNEQYF.

The rearrangement links TRBV6-5 to TRBJ2-7; D remains unclear. Per germline, CDR1 MNHEY and CDR2 SVGAGI. Trimming shortened V by 2 bases and J by 3 bases, and 11 bases separated the two germline ends. The CDR3 is 14 amino acids. The CDR3: CASSYGLAVYEQYF. The CDR3 region has the DNA TGTGCCAGCAGTTACGGGTTAGCAGTCTACGAGCAGTACTTC.

The chain couples TRBV5-1 to TRBJ2-5, with D maybe TRBD2 (6 bases). The ends were cut back, 0 bases at V and 3 bases at J, with 18 bases in the middle. Germline CDR1 and CDR2: SGHRS and YFSETQ. This CDR3 contains 17 residues. The CDR3 reads CASSLEGGASVKETQYF. The CDR3 DNA follows: TGCGCCAGCAGCTTGGAGGGCGGAGCTAGCGTTAAAGAGACCCAGTACTTC.

The chain couples TRBV5-1 to TRBJ1-2; 7 positions match TRBD1. The CDR3 extends over 14 amino acids. The germline V gene encodes CDR1 SGHRS and CDR2 YFSETQ. J was trimmed by 3 bases and V by 2 bases; bases with no gene match: 4. CDR3 in amino acids: CASSLGDSDYGYTF. The CDR3 region has the DNA TGCGCCAGCAGCTTAGGGGACAGCGACTATGGCTACACCTTC.

This clonotype was detected only a few times. The V gene is TRBV7-9, the J gene TRBJ2-2, with 10 nucleotides matching TRBD1. CDR3 length: 16 amino acids. The V segment lost 3 bases and the J segment 6 bases; nucleotides outside the gene matches: 7. From germline, CDR1 is SEHNR and CDR2 FQNEAQ (reference sequence). The CDR3 region has the DNA TGTGCCAGCAGCTTCTGGGACAGGGGTGAGGCCGGGGAGCTGTTTTTT. This gives the protein CASSFWDRGEAGELFF.

The chain couples TRBV12-3 or TRBV12-4 to TRBJ2-1; 10 bases are shared with TRBD2. V dropped 6 bases and J dropped 9; count of bases not matched to a gene: 11. The CDR3 consists of 15 residues. The CDR3 protein is CASSPLAGEDGEQFF. CDR3 bases: TGTGCCAGCAGCCCTCTAGCGGGAGAAGATGGTGAGCAGTTCTTC.

This clonotype was counted at least ten times. The gene calls are TRBV4-1 and TRBJ2-5; D is unclear. The germline gives CDR1 MGHRA, CDR2 YSYEKL. The CDR3 spans 12 residues. With 0 bases removed from V and 6 bases from J, the gap between germline ends came to 5 bases. The CDR3 DNA sequence: TGCGCCAGCAGCCAAGATAGAAAGACCCAGTACTTC. Protein product: CASSQDRKTQYF.

The genes are TRBV9 and TRBJ1-2, with D unresolved. The V gene's germline CDR1 is SGDLS and CDR2 YYNGEE. The CDR3 is made up of 15 amino acids. V lost 2 bases and J 2 bases, leaving 13 bases between the germline ends. DNA of the CDR3: TGTGCCAGCAGCGTCGGTCCAGGAGAGAACTATGGCTACACCTTC. Its translation is CASSVGPGENYGYTF.

This clonotype was counted between two and nine times. DNA of the CDR3: TGTGCCAGCAGCCGAGAACCAGGGATCCTTACAAATGGCTACACCTTC. Translated: CASSREPGILTNGYTF. This chain links TRBV14 with TRBJ1-2; tentative D call: TRBD1 (5 bases). Germline CDR1 SGHDN, CDR2 FVKESK. Trimming took 4 bases from V and 6 from J, leaving 21 bases between them. The CDR3 contains 16 residues.

This clonotype has only a few counts. The genes are TRBV29-1 and TRBJ2-3; 7 bases are a match to TRBD2. V lost 1 base to trimming and J lost 6 bases; unmatched junction nucleotides: 10. The CDR3 runs 15 residues. CDR1 is SQVTM, CDR2 ANQGSEA, per germline. The CDR3, as DNA: TGCAGCGTTGAAGTTCCCGGACTAGAGGTGGATACGCAGTATTTT. Protein sequence: CSVEVPGLEVDTQYF.

The chain links TRBV3-1 to TRBJ2-5; no clear D gene. V was cut by 0 bases and J by 5 bases, with 13 bases left in between. Per the germline V gene, CDR1 is LGHDT and CDR2 is YNNKEL (reference sequence). The CDR3 covers 15 residues. The CDR3 coding sequence is TGTGCCAGCAGCCAAGATCTAAACCAGAGGGAGACCCAGTACTTC. It encodes CASSQDLNQRETQYF.

This clonotype has more than one count but fewer than ten. The CDR3 here is CASNVDSLGPDTQYF. In nucleotides, the CDR3 is TGTGCCAGCAATGTGGACTCTCTGGGGCCAGATACGCAGTATTTT. The rearrangement links TRBV7-8 to TRBJ2-3; tentatively, D is TRBD1 or TRBD2 (5 bases each). The V and J ends lost 7 bases and 4 bases respectively, with 18 bases between them. CDR3 length equals 15 residues. Germline CDR1 and CDR2: SGHVS and FQNEAQ.

The CDR3 region is CASSPGGQGANEKLFF. The DNA of the CDR3 is TGCGCCAGCAGCCCCGGAGGTCAGGGCGCGAATGAAAAACTGTTTTTT. V is TRBV4-1 and J is TRBJ1-4, with a possible D match to TRBD1 (5 bases). V was pared by 4 bases and J by 5 bases, with 17 bases between. The CDR3 covers 16 residues. Germline-derived CDR1 and CDR2 are MGHRA and YSYEKL.

This clonotype was seen a few times. The chain uses TRBV14 and TRBJ2-1, with 11 bases fitting TRBD2. The CDR3 is 13 residues long. The V segment lost 11 bases and the J segment 5 bases; nucleotides outside the gene matches: 5. Germline V gene sequence: CDR1 SGHDN, CDR2 FVKESK. The CDR3 loop is CACQTSGNNEQFF. In nucleotides, the CDR3 is TGTGCCTGCCAGACTAGCGGGAACAATGAGCAGTTCTTC.

The chain combines TRBV30 with TRBJ2-5; D perhaps matches TRBD2 (6 bases). Trimming stripped 0 bases from V and 5 bases from J, with 28 bases between. The V gene's germline CDR1 is GTSNPN and CDR2 SVGIG (reference sequence). This CDR3 is built from 19 residues. As DNA, the CDR3 is TGTGCCTGGAGTGTACAGGTTTACGGTGCGGACTATGTACGGGAGACCCAGTACTTC. This codes for CAWSVQVYGADYVRETQYF.

This clonotype was counted many times. The genes are TRBV29-1 and TRBJ1-1; weak D call: TRBD1 (5 bases). The V end lost 3 bases, the J end lost 4 bases, and 6 bases lay between the germline ends. Germline V CDR1 and CDR2: SQVTM, ANQGSEA. CDR3 length equals 11 residues. CDR3 coding DNA: TGCAGCGTTGACGGGGGCACTGAAGCTTTCTTT. Translated: CSVDGGTEAFF.

This clonotype was observed a few times. This rearrangement joins TRBV20-1 to TRBJ2-5; 13 bases are a match to TRBD2. Trimming took 0 bases from V and 5 from J; bases not matched to a gene: 9. The CDR3 is 17 residues long. Germline values: CDR1 DFQATT, CDR2 SNEGSKA (reference sequence). The chain's CDR3 is CSARDLGLAGVGETQYF. The DNA for the CDR3 is TGCAGTGCTAGAGATTTAGGACTAGCGGGAGTTGGGGAGACCCAGTACTTC.

V usage is TRBV5-1 and J usage is TRBJ2-5; TRBD2 might be the D (5 bases). Looked up from germline, CDR1 is SGHRS and CDR2 is YFSETQ. The CDR3 consists of 17 residues. V was shortened by 5 bases and J by 3 bases, with 23 bases between the two germline ends. CDR3 sequence reads: CASSHSRVLGEEETQYF. The CDR3 nucleotides read TGCGCCAGCAGTCACTCTAGGGTACTAGGTGAGGAAGAGACCCAGTACTTC.

The genes are TRBV2 and TRBJ1-1; 11 bases agree with TRBD1. Germline loops: CDR1 SNHLY, CDR2 FYNNEI. V was clipped by 4 bases and J by 2 bases; unmatched bases: 6. The CDR3 totals 16 residues. The CDR3 loop is CASSAGTGGFNTEAFF. The CDR3 DNA is TGTGCCAGCAGTGCCGGGACAGGGGGATTCAACACTGAAGCTTTCTTT. The full variable domain, with the rest looked up from reference TRBV2 and TRBJ1-1, is EPEVTQTPSHQVTQMGQEVILRCVPISNHLYFYWYRQILGQKVEFLVSFYNNEISEKSEIFDDQFSVERPDGSNFTLKIRSTKLEDSAMYFCASSAGTGGFNTEAFFGQGTRLTVV.

The sample holds a few counts of this clonotype. V usage is TRBV5-1 and J usage is TRBJ2-3; D is ambiguous. The CDR3 totals 16 residues. Germline CDR1 SGHRS, CDR2 YFSETQ. The V end was cut by 3 bases, the J end by 1 base, with 15 bases between. The CDR3: CASSYYTLGRTDTQYF. For the CDR3, the DNA is TGCGCCAGCAGCTATTATACCTTAGGGCGCACAGATACGCAGTATTTT.

This clonotype came up a few times. This sequence joins TRBV6-5 and TRBJ2-2; possible D gene TRBD1, 6 bases. The length of the CDR3 is 13 residues. Germline assignment: CDR1 MNHEY and CDR2 SVGAGI. The ends were cut back, 4 bases at V and 6 bases at J, with 9 bases in the middle. CDR3 nucleotide sequence: TGTGCCAGCAGTTTCGCAGGGGCCGGGGAGCTGTTTTTT. This encodes CASSFAGAGELFF.

The chain joins TRBV20-1 to TRBJ2-7; 12 bases agree with TRBD2. Germline-derived CDR1 and CDR2 are DFQATT and SNEGSKA (reference sequence). The CDR3 runs to 14 residues. V lost 6 bases to trimming and J lost 6 bases; unmatched junction nucleotides: 9. CDR3 protein: CSAALTSGSTEQYF. Here the CDR3 DNA reads TGCAGTGCCGCCCTGACTAGCGGGAGCACCGAGCAGTACTTC.

This clonotype has more than one count but fewer than ten. The chain joins TRBV5-6 to TRBJ2-1, with TRBD1 as a possible D gene (5 bases). Germline CDR1 reads SGHDT; CDR2 reads YYEEEE. V dropped 0 bases and J dropped 6 bases, with 13 bases sitting between them. There are 15 residues in the CDR3. The CDR3 nucleotides are TGTGCCAGCAGCTTGGCCCCAGGGCCTAGCAATGAGCAGTTCTTC. Translating gives CASSLAPGPSNEQFF.